The clone carrying this TCR beta chain has only one observation. This record comes from a study of T cell responses to AZD1222 COVID-19 vaccine. TCRdb's table, derived via immunoSEQ multiplex PCR, lists solely in-frame clones and lacks some. The sample consists of under 150,000 clones, about 91% of them appearing once. The CDR3 is 14 amino acids. Looked up from germline, CDR1 is SGHKS and CDR2 is YYEKEE (reference sequence). The V end was cut by 4 bases, the J end by 2 bases, with 12 bases between. The clonotype comes from an adult who received the AZD1222 COVID-19 vaccine. The sequences come from peripheral blood, collected 28 days after the second AZD1222 dose. V is TRBV5-5 and J is TRBJ1-2; TRBD1 might be the D (5 bases). CDR3: CASSIQGGNYGYTF. The CDR3 region has the DNA TGTGCCAGCAGCATTCAGGGAGGAAACTATGGCTACACCTTC. The full variable domain, its missing parts supplied by reference TRBV5-5 and TRBJ1-2, is DAGVTQSPTHLIKTRGQQVTLRCSPISGHKSVSWYQQVLGQGPQFIFQYYEKEERGRGNFPDRFSARQFPNYSSELNVNALLLGDSALYLCASSIQGGNYGYTFGSGTRLTVV.